These 20 T cell receptor beta chains originate from one sample sequenced in a study of cytomegalovirus exposure and HLA in healthy donors. Vbeta (60) and Jbeta (13) primers were used in the PCR. Using immunoSEQ multiplex PCR, the repertoire was profiled, and TCRdb retains in-frame clones only, with some absent. This table holds nearly 110,000 clones, more than 70% found once. Sequencing input: PBMCs. These receptors all stem from a young man in good health and CMV-seronegative.

The chain links TRBV21-1 to TRBJ2-7; the table's D gene call, TRBD1, was not cross checked with the DNA. TRBV21-1 is noted as a pseudogene. The CDR3 spans 12 residues. The CDR3 DNA reads TGTGCCAACAGACAGGCCACCTACGAGCAGTACTTC. Its translation: CANRQATYEQYF.

The V call is TRBV2, the J call TRBJ1-5; 10 nucleotides line up with TRBD1. CDR1 SNHLY and CDR2 FYNNEI come from the germline V gene. The CDR3 spans 14 residues. The ends lost 5 bases at V and 14 bases at J; junction bases unmatched: 12. CDR3 sequence: CASSSPGQGTAKHF. Here the CDR3 DNA reads TGTGCCAGCAGTTCTCCGGGACAGGGGACTGCTAAGCATTTT. Drawing the rest from reference TRBV2 and TRBJ1-5, the complete variable domain is EPEVTQTPSHQVTQMGQEVILRCVPISNHLYFYWYRQILGQKVEFLVSFYNNEISEKSEIFDDQFSVERPDGSNFTLKIRSTKLEDSAMYFCASSSPGQGTAKHFGDGTRLSIL.

This chain uses TRBV6-6 with TRBJ1-1; possibly TRBD1 for D (6 bases). Germline-derived CDR1 and CDR2 are MNHNY and SVGAGI (reference sequence). Trimming removed 2 bases from V and 3 bases from J, with 10 bases in between. There are 14 residues in the CDR3. CDR3 DNA sequence: TGTGCCAGCAGTTACAGGGGGAGCGACACTGAAGCTTTCTTT. Translating it yields CASSYRGSDTEAFF.

The chain uses TRBV29-1 and TRBJ1-5, with TRBD1 matching over 7 bases. V shed 6 bases and J 3 bases; nucleotides not matched to a gene: 5. Germline V gene sequence: CDR1 SQVTM, CDR2 ANQGSEA. The CDR3 contains 13 residues. The CDR3 protein is CSVETGLNQPQHF. CDR3 nucleotide sequence: TGCAGCGTAGAGACAGGGCTCAATCAGCCCCAGCATTTT.

As regards this clone: A junction end diverges from the germline sequence, so it may reflect a read error. The chain joins TRBV29-1 to TRBJ2-1; TRBD1 aligns across 9 bases. The CDR3 has 11 amino acids. CDR1 and CDR2 (germline): SQVTM, ANQGSEA. As DNA, the CDR3 is TGCAGCGCTGGAACCGGGACAGGGCTGATCTTC. Translating it yields CSAGTGTGLIF.

This chain joins TRBV2 and TRBJ2-1, with D perhaps matching TRBD1 (6 bases). Germline V gene lookup returns CDR1 SNHLY and CDR2 FYNNEI. Trimming cost V 4 bases and J 4 bases, with 11 bases left between them. The CDR3 sequence is 14 residues long. The CDR3 is CASSVWTAYNEQFF. The CDR3 DNA follows: TGTGCCAGCAGTGTCTGGACAGCTTACAATGAGCAGTTCTTC.

The V call is TRBV7-9, the J call TRBJ2-1; the match to TRBD2 covers 9 bases. Germline loops: CDR1 SEHNR, CDR2 FQNEAQ (reference sequence). The CDR3 contains 15 residues. The junction had 11 bases not matched to a gene; V was cut back by 5 bases and J by 9 bases. CDR3 loop: CASSPSGLAIVEQFF. In DNA form, the CDR3 reads TGTGCCAGCAGCCCCTCGGGACTAGCTATAGTTGAGCAGTTCTTC. Together with reference TRBV7-9 and TRBJ2-1, the CDR3 gives the full variable domain: DTGVSQNPRHKITKRGQNVTFRCDPISEHNRLYWYRQTLGQGPEFLTYFQNEAQLEKSRLLSDRFSAERPKGSFSTLEIQRTEQGDSAMYLCASSPSGLAIVEQFFGPGTRLTVL.

The rearrangement uses TRBV11-3 and TRBJ2-1; D perhaps matches TRBD2 (5 bases). There are 13 residues in the CDR3. Germline CDR1 and CDR2: SGHNT and YENEEA. V was cut by 4 bases and J by 10 bases, with 14 bases left in between. CDR3 in amino acids: CASSSNPGIEQFF. In DNA, the CDR3 is TGTGCCAGCAGCTCGAATCCGGGGATAGAGCAGTTCTTC. Variable domain in full (rest from reference TRBV11-3 and TRBJ2-1): EAGVVQSPRYKIIEKKQPVAFWCNPISGHNTLYWYLQNLGQGPELLIRYENEEAVDDSQLPKDRFSAERLKGVDSTLKIQPAELGDSAVYLCASSSNPGIEQFFGPGTRLTVL.

This chain links TRBV29-1 with TRBJ2-3; unclear D gene. The germline V gene has CDR1 SQVTM and CDR2 ANQGSEA. The CDR3 covers 15 residues. V was clipped by 5 bases and J by 0 bases, with 15 bases between them. The CDR3 DNA sequence: TGCAGCGTTTCAGGATCCCTCCGTAGCACAGATACGCAGTATTTT. This sequence encodes CSVSGSLRSTDTQYF.

This chain uses TRBV7-8 with TRBJ2-7; weak D call: TRBD2 (5 bases). Germline values: CDR1 SGHVS, CDR2 FQNEAQ. This CDR3 has 16 residues. Trimming cost V 5 bases and J 1 base, with 18 bases left between them. The CDR3 protein is CASSPGLRGESYEQYF. CDR3 DNA: TGTGCCAGCAGCCCAGGACTCCGGGGAGAGTCCTACGAGCAGTACTTC.

The chain couples TRBV2 to TRBJ2-5; D remains ambiguous. The CDR3 loop spans 15 amino acids. CDR1 is SNHLY, CDR2 FYNNEI, per germline. The V and J ends lost 4 bases and 3 bases respectively, with 15 bases between them. The CDR3: CASSGVAVSKETQYF. CDR3 in DNA: TGTGCCAGCAGTGGGGTTGCGGTCAGTAAAGAGACCCAGTACTTC.

This clone was counted only a few times. Germline and junction disagree at one end, which may indicate a read error. CDR3 bases: TGTTCCAGCAGCTTAGGAGAGTACGAGCAGTACTTC. It encodes CSSSLGEYEQYF. The V and J genes are TRBV7-9 and TRBJ2-7; no definite D call. Germline CDR1 reads SEHNR; CDR2 reads FQNEAQ (reference sequence). CDR3 size: 12 residues.

This clone was recorded a few times. The chain is built from TRBV5-1 and TRBJ2-5, with TRBD2 matching 10 bases. The trim removed 2 bases at V and 5 bases at J, leaving 9 bases unmatched. The CDR3 is 16 amino acids. The germline gives CDR1 SGHRS, CDR2 YFSETQ. The CDR3 sequence: CASSFGSLAGEETQYF. The DNA of the CDR3 is TGCGCCAGCAGCTTCGGTTCCCTAGCGGGGGAGGAGACCCAGTACTTC.

The chain couples TRBV6-5 to TRBJ2-5, with TRBD1 as a possible D gene (6 bases). Trimming pared 2 bases from V and 5 bases from J, leaving 15 bases between. The CDR3 contains 15 residues. Germline V gene lookup returns CDR1 MNHEY and CDR2 SVGAGI. DNA for the CDR3: TGTGCCAGCAGTTACGGCTCGGCCAGGGGCGAGACCCAGTACTTC. This sequence encodes CASSYGSARGETQYF.

This clone has a single count. This chain connects TRBV5-6 to TRBJ2-1; TRBD1 agrees at 11 bases. Trimming cost V 5 bases and J 4 bases; bases outside gene matches: 5. This CDR3 is built from 15 residues. Germline CDR1 and CDR2: SGHDT and YYEEEE. The CDR3 protein is CASRGQGDPYNEQFF. In DNA form, the CDR3 reads TGTGCCAGCAGGGGACAGGGGGACCCTTACAATGAGCAGTTCTTC.

This rearrangement joins TRBV19 to TRBJ2-2; perhaps TRBD1 as D (6 bases). Looked up from germline, CDR1 is LNHDA and CDR2 is SQIVND (reference sequence). The CDR3 covers 14 residues. With 8 bases removed from V and 0 bases from J, the gap between germline ends came to 10 bases. The CDR3 sequence: CASRQVPNTGELFF. The CDR3 region has the DNA TGTGCCAGTCGACAGGTCCCGAACACCGGGGAGCTGTTTTTT.

The chain couples TRBV27 to TRBJ2-4; 7 bases map to TRBD1. The germline V gene encodes CDR1 MNHEY and CDR2 SMNVEV (reference sequence). This CDR3 has 12 amino acids. V was pared by 6 bases and J by 9 bases, with 5 bases of the junction left unmatched. CDR3 bases: TGTGCCAGCAGAACACAGGGGTCCATTCAGTACTTC. Its translation: CASRTQGSIQYF.

The chain employs TRBV15 and TRBJ2-1; tentatively, D is TRBD2 (6 bases). CDR3 size: 16 residues. Germline V gives CDR1 LNHNV, CDR2 YYDKDF (reference sequence). With 0 bases removed from V and 6 bases from J, the gap between germline ends came to 15 bases. CDR3 in DNA: TGTGCCACCAGCAGAGATAAGGGGTTGGGGGGCAATGAGCAGTTCTTC. Protein sequence: CATSRDKGLGGNEQFF.

The chain has TRBV29-1 and TRBJ2-7, with 7 bases identical to TRBD2. Trimming cost V 7 bases and J 3 bases; bases outside gene matches: 9. Germline V gene data show CDR1 as SQVTM and CDR2 as ANQGSEA. This CDR3 has 13 residues. CDR3: CSARGGAGYEQYF. The CDR3 coding sequence is TGCAGCGCTAGGGGAGGGGCAGGCTACGAGCAGTACTTC.

This clone was found a few times. The rearrangement joins TRBV5-1 to TRBJ1-4, with D hard to call. Trimming took off 3 bases at V and 0 bases at J, with 12 bases between the two ends. Germline values: CDR1 SGHRS, CDR2 YFSETQ. The CDR3 has 16 residues. For the CDR3, the DNA is TGCGCCAGCAGCTATACGTCGGGGTCAACTAATGAAAAACTGTTTTTT. Encoded protein: CASSYTSGSTNEKLFF.